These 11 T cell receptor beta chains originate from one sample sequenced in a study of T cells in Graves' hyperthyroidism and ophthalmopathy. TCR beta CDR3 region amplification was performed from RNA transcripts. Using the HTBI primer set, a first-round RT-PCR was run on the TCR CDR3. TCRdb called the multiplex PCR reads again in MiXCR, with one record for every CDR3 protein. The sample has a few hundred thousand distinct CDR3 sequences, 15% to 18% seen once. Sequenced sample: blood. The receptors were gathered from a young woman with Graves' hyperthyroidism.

This CDR3 is CASSQENPRETQYF. The CDR3 DNA reads as TGTGCCAGCAGCCAAGAAAACCCCAGAGAGACCCAGTACTTC. This chain connects TRBV3-1 to TRBJ2-5; D unresolved. CDR3 size: 14 residues. Germline CDR1 is LGHDT and CDR2 is YNNKEL (reference sequence). V lost 0 bases and J lost 4, with 9 bases in between.

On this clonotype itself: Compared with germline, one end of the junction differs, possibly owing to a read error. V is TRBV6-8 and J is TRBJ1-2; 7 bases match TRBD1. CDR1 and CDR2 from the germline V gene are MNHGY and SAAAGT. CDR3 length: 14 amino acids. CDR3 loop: CASSWTGANYGYTF. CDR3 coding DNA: TGCGCCAGCAGTTGGACAGGAGCTAACTATGGCTACACCTTC.

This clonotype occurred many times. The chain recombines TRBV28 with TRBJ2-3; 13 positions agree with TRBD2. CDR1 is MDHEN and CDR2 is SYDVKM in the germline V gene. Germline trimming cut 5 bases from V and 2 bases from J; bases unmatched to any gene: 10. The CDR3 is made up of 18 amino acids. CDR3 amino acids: CASSGLAGEKPITDTQYF. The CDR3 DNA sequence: TGTGCCAGCAGTGGACTAGCGGGGGAGAAGCCGATCACAGATACGCAGTATTTT.

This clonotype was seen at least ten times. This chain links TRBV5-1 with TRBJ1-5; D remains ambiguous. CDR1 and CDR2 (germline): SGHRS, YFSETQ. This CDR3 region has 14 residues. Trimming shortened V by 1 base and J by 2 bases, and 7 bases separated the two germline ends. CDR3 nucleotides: TGCGCCAGCAGCTTGCGTCTAGGCAATCAGCCCCAGCATTTT. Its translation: CASSLRLGNQPQHF.

CDR3: CSAQTGGRWEKLFF. The CDR3 DNA reads TGCAGTGCTCAGACGGGGGGGCGTTGGGAAAAACTGTTTTTT. V gene TRBV20-1 combines with J gene TRBJ1-4; D is possibly TRBD1 (6 bases). With 5 bases removed from V and 8 bases from J, the gap between germline ends came to 18 bases. The length of the CDR3 is 14 residues. Germline values: CDR1 DFQATT, CDR2 SNEGSKA (reference sequence).

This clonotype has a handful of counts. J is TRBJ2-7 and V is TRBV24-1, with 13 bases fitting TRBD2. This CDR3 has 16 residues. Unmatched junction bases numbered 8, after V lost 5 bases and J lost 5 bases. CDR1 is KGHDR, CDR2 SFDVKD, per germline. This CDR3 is CATSGRTSGSLDEQYF. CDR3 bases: TGTGCCACCAGTGGCAGGACTAGCGGGAGCCTGGACGAGCAGTACTTC.

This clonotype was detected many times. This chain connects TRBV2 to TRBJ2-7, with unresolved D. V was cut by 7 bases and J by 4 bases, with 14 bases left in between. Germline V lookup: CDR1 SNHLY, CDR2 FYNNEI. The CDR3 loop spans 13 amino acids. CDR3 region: CASTNRWGYEQYF. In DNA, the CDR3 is TGTGCCAGCACCAACCGATGGGGATACGAGCAGTACTTC.

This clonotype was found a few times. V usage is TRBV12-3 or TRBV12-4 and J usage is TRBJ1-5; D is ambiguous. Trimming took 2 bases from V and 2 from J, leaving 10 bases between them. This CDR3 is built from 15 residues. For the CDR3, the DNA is TGTGCCAGCAGTTTAAATCGCGGTGGCAATCAGCCCCAGCATTTT. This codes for CASSLNRGGNQPQHF.

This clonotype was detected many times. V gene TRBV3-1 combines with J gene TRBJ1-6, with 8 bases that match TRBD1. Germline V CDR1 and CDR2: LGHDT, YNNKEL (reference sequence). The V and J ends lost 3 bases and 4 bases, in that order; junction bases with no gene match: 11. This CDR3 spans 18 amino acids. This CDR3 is CASSHLSRQGPYNSPLHF. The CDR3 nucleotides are TGTGCCAGCAGCCACCTGAGTCGACAGGGGCCGTATAATTCACCCCTCCACTTT.

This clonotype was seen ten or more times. The CDR3 loop is CASSLGLAGGPLEQYF. The CDR3 DNA sequence: TGTGCCAGCAGTCTTGGACTAGCGGGAGGGCCTTTAGAGCAGTACTTC. The chain joins TRBV12-3 or TRBV12-4 to TRBJ2-7; 15 nucleotides agree with TRBD2. The CDR3 is made up of 16 amino acids. The V segment lost 5 bases and the J segment 7 bases; nucleotides outside the gene matches: 9.

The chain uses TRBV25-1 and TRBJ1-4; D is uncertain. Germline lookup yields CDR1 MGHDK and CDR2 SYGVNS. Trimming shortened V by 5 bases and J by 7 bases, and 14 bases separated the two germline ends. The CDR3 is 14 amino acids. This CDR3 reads CASSSRGEGEKLFF. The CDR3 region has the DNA TGTGCCAGCAGTTCCCGGGGTGAGGGTGAAAAACTGTTTTTT.